This T cell receptor beta chain was sequenced in a study of blood T cell repertoires in COVID-19. Across the whole study: Sample material is recorded as cDNA or gDNA derived from T cells, B-cell-depleted T cells, or PBMCs.

CDR3 length: 16 residues. Germline V gene data show CDR1 as SGDLS and CDR2 as YYNGEE. Trimming left V 3 bases short and J 3 bases short, with 17 bases between. In the study's own analysis: By means of reference gene primer amplification, nucleated cell counts were estimated. TCRdb's table, derived via immunoSEQ multiplex PCR, lists solely in-frame clones and lacks some. The V and J calls and the clone size are those of that table, but D and trimming were determined from the DNA. The repertoire holds 88,000 or so clones, with about 86% as singletons. The chain is built from TRBV9 and TRBJ2-3; D perhaps matches TRBD2 (5 bases). This clonotype was obtained from a man aged 60-69 years with acute or convalescent COVID-19. Material for sequencing was peripheral blood. In nucleotides, the CDR3 is TGTGCCAGCAGCGACCGCCAAGGCGAGGGAACAGATACGCAGTATTTT. This sequence encodes CASSDRQGEGTDTQYF.